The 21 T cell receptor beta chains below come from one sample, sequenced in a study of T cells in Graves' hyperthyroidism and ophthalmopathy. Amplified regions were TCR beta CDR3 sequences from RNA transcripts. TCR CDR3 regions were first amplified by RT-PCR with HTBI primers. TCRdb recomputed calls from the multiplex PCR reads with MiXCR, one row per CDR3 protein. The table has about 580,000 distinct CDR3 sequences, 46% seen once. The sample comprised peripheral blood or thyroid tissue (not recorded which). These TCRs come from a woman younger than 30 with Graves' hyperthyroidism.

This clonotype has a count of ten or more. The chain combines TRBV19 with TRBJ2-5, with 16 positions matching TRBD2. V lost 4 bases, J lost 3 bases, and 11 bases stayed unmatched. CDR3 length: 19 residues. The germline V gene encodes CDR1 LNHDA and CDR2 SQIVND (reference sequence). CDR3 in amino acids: CASSTALPGLAGGEETQYF. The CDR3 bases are TGTGCCAGTAGTACCGCGTTACCGGGACTAGCGGGAGGGGAAGAGACCCAGTACTTC.

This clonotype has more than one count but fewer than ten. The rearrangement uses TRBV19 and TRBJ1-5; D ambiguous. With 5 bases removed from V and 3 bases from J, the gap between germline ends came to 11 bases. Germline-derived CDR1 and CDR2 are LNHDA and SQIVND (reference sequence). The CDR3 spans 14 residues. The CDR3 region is CASSAGSPNQPQHF. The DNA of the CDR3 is TGTGCCAGTAGTGCCGGCTCCCCCAATCAGCCCCAGCATTTT.

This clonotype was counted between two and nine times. Here the CDR3 reads CASSHTRGPYEQYF. In DNA form, the CDR3 reads TGCGCCAGCAGCCATACCAGGGGCCCCTACGAGCAGTACTTC. The chain is built from TRBV4-1 and TRBJ2-7; tentatively, D is TRBD1 (6 bases). CDR1 is MGHRA and CDR2 is YSYEKL in the germline V gene. V lost 3 bases and J 2 bases, leaving 11 bases between the germline ends. CDR3 size: 14 residues.

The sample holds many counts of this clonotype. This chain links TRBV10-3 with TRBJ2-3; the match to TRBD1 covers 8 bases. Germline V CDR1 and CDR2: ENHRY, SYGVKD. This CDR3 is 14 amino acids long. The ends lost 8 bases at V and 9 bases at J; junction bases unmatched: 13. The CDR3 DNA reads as TGTGCCATCTCGACAGGGGTGGGTAGTGCGACGCAGTATTTT. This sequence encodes CAISTGVGSATQYF.

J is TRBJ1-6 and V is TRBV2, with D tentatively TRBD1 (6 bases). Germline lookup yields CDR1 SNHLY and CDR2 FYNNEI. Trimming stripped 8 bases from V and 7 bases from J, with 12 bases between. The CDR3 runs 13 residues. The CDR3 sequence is CASLGHQNSPLHF. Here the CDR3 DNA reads TGTGCCAGCTTGGGACACCAAAATTCACCCCTCCACTTT.

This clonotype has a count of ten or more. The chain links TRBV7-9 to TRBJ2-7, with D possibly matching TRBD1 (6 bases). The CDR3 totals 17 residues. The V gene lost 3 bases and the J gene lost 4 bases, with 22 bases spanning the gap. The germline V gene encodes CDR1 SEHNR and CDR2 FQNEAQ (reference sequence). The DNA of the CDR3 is TGTGCCAGCAGCTTGTCCCGGGACATATTCAACCCTTACGAGCAGTACTTC. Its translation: CASSLSRDIFNPYEQYF.

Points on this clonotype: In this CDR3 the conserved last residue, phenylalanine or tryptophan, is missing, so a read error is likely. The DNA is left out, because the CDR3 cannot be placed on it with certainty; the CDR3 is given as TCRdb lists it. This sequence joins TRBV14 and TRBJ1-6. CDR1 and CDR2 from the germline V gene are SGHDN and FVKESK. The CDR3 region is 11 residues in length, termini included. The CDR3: CASSHRIPGTS.

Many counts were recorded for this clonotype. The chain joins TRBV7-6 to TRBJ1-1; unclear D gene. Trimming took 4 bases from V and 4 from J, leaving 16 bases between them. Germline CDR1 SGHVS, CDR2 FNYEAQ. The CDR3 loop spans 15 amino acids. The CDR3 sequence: CASSSRGSWSTEAFF. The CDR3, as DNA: TGTGCCAGCAGCTCGAGAGGCAGCTGGAGCACTGAAGCTTTCTTT.

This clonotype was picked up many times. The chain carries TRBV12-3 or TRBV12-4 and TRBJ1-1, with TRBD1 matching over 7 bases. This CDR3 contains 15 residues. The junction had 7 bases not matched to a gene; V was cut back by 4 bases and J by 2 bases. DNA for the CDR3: TGTGCCAGCAGTTCTGACGACAGGGCAAACACTGAAGCTTTCTTT. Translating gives CASSSDDRANTEAFF.

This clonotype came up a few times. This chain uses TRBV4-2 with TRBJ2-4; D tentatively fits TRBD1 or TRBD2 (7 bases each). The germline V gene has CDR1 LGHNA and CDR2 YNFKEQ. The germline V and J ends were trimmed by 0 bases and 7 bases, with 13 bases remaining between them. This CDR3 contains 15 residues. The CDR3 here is CASSQDRQGGNIQYF. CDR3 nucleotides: TGTGCCAGCAGCCAAGACCGACAGGGAGGGAACATTCAGTACTTC.

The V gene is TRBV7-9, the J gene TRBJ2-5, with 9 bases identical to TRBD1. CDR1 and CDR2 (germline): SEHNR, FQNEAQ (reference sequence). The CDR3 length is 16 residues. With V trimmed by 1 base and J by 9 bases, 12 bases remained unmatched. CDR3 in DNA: TGTGCCAGCAGCTTAGTAGGAGGACAGGGGAATCAGCCCCAGTACTTC. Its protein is CASSLVGGQGNQPQYF.

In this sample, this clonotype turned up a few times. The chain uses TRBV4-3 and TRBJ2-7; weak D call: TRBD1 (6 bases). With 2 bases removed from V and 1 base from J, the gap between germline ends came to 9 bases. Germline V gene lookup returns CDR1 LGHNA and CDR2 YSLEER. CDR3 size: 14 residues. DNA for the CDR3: TGCGCCAGCAGCCAAATGACAGGATCCTACGAGCAGTACTTC. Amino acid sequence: CASSQMTGSYEQYF.

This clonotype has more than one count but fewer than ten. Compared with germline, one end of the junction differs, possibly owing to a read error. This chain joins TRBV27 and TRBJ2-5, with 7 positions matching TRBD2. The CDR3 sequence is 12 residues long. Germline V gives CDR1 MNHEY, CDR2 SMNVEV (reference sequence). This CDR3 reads CASKGGLETQHF. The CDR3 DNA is TGTGCCAGCAAGGGAGGGTTAGAGACCCAGCACTTC.

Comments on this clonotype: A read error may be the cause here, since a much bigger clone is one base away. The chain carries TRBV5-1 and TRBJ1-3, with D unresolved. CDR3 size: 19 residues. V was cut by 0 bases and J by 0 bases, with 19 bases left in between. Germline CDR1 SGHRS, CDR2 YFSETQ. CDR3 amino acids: CASSLAGEIPYLSGNTIYF. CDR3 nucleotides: TGCGCCAGCAGCTTGGCAGGCGAGATTCCTTATCTCTCTGGAAACACCATATATTTT.

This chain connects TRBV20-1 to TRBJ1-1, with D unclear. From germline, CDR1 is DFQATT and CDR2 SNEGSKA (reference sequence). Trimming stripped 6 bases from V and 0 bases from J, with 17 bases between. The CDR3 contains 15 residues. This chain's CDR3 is CSASSLGPVNTEAFF. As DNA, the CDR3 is TGCAGTGCCAGCAGCTTAGGGCCAGTGAACACTGAAGCTTTCTTT.

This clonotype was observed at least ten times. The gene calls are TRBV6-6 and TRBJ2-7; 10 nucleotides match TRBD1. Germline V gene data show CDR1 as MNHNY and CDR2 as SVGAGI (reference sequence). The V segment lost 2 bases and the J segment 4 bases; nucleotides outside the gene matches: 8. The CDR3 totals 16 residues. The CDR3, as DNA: TGTGCCAGCAGTTACAAGCAAGGACAGGGGGAGTACGAGCAGTACTTC. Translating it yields CASSYKQGQGEYEQYF.

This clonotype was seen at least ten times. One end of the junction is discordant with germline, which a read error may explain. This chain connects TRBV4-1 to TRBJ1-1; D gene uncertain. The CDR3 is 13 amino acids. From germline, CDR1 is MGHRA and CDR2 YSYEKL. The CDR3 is CASSRTVNTEAFF. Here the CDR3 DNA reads TGTGCCAGCAGTAGGACGGTGAACACTGAAGCTTTCTTT.

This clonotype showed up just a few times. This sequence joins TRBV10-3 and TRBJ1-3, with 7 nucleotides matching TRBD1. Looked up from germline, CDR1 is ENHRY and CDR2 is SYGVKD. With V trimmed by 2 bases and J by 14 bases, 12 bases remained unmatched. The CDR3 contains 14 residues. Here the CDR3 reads CAISEALPGQTLYF. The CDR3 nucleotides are TGTGCCATCAGTGAGGCTCTACCGGGACAGACCCTATATTTT.

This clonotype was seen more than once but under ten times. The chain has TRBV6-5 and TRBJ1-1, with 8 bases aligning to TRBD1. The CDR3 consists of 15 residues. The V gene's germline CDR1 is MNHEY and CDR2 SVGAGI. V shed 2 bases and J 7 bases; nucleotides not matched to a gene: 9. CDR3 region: CASSYRRTGFGEAFF. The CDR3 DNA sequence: TGTGCCAGCAGTTACCGACGGACAGGGTTCGGTGAAGCTTTCTTT.

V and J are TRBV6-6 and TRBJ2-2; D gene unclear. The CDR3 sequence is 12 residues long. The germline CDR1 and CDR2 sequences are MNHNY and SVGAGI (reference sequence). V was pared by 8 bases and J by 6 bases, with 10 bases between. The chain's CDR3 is CASLRKPGELFF. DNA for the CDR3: TGTGCCAGCTTGCGAAAGCCCGGGGAGCTGTTTTTT.

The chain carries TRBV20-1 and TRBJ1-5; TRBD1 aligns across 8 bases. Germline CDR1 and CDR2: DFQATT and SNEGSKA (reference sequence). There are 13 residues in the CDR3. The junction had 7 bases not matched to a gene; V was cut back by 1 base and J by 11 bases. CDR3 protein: CSARAGGGETQHF. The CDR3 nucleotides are TGCAGTGCTAGAGCAGGGGGCGGTGAGACCCAGCATTTT.